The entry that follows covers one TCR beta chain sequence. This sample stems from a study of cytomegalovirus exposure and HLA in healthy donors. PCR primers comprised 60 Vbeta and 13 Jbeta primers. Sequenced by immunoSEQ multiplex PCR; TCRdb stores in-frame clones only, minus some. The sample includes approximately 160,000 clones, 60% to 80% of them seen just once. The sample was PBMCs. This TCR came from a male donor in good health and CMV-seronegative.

CDR3 sequence: CASSYTGGGYSPLHF. For the CDR3, the DNA is TGTGCCAGCAGTTACACAGGGGGCGGGTATTCACCCCTCCACTTT. The chain combines TRBV6-5 with TRBJ1-6; TRBD1 agrees at 9 bases. Germline V gene data show CDR1 as MNHEY and CDR2 as SVGAGI. CDR3 length: 15 amino acids. Unmatched junction bases numbered 4, after V lost 2 bases and J lost 8 bases.